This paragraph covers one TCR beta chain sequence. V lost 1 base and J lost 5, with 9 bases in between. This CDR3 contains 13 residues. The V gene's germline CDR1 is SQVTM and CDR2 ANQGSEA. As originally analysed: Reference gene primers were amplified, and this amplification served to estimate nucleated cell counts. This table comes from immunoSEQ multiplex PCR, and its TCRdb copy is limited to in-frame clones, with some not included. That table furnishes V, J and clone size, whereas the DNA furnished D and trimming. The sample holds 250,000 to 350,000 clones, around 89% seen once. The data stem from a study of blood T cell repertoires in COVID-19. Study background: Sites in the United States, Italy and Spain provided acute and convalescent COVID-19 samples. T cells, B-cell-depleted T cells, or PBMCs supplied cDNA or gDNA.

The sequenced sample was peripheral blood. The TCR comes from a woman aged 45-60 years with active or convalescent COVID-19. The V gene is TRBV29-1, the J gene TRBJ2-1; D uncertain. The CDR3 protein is CSVEARSNNEQFF. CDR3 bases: TGCAGCGTTGAAGCGCGCTCAAACAATGAGCAGTTCTTC.